A selection of T cell receptor beta chains follows, all from one sample in a study of T cell responses to AZD1222 COVID-19 vaccine. Sequencing used immunoSEQ multiplex PCR; TCRdb keeps in-frame clones, though not all of them. The sample includes 110,000 or so clones, more than 70% of them seen just once. Sequencing used peripheral blood, obtained on day 0 of AZD1222 vaccination. These receptors originate from an adult in good health. CDR3s include the opening cysteine and the closing phenylalanine or tryptophan. A D gene is named only where the DNA matches it firmly. Not every row has a clone size; where given, it reads once, few, many or a size class.

cdr3_aa | cdr3_nt | j_call | cdr3_length | clone_size | d_call | v_call
CASSAPRQGPQETQYF | TGCGCCAGCAGCGCCCCACGACAGGGCCCCCAAGAGACCCAGTACTTC | TRBJ2-5 | 16 | . | TRBD1 | TRBV5-1
CASSLVATNYGYTF | TGTGCCAGCAGCTTAGTCGCGACCAACTATGGCTACACCTTC | TRBJ1-2 | 14 | . | . | TRBV7-9
CASSLTTGRLNTEAFF | TGTGCCAGCAGCTTAACAACGGGACGGTTAAACACTGAAGCTTTCTTT | TRBJ1-1 | 16 | . | . | TRBV7-8
CAADRPLKFF | TGTGCCGCGGACAGACCTCTAAAGTTCTTC | TRBJ2-1 | 10 | . | . | TRBV12-3/TRBV12-4
CASSRTGSNTEAFF | TGTGCCAGCAGCAGGACAGGGTCGAACACTGAAGCTTTCTTT | TRBJ1-1 | 14 | few | TRBD1 | TRBV11-3
CASSVPTGGFEKLFF | TGTGCCAGCAGTGTCCCGACAGGGGGCTTTGAAAAACTGTTTTTT | TRBJ1-4 | 15 | . | TRBD1 | TRBV28
CAWSVPGRGIQPQHF | TGTGCCTGGAGTGTGCCTGGACGAGGGATCCAGCCCCAGCATTTT | TRBJ1-5 | 15 | . | . | TRBV30
CASSFRTGSPLHF | TGTGCCAGCAGCTTCAGAACGGGATCACCCCTCCACTTT | TRBJ1-6 | 13 | . | . | TRBV11-2
CASSIGGAYGYTF | TGTGCCAGTAGTATAGGAGGGGCCTATGGCTACACCTTC | TRBJ1-2 | 13 | . | . | TRBV19
CASSWGLLGTEAFF | TGTGCCAGCAGCTGGGGACTACTGGGCACTGAAGCTTTCTTT | TRBJ1-1 | 14 | . | . | TRBV7-9
CAISRAVGARSNQPQHF | TGTGCCATCAGCAGAGCGGTAGGGGCGCGGAGCAATCAGCCCCAGCATTTT | TRBJ1-5 | 17 | . | . | TRBV15
CASSVPGTGEKLFF | TGTGCCAGCAGCGTACCCGGGACGGGCGAAAAACTGTTTTTT | TRBJ1-4 | 14 | . | . | TRBV9
CASSQWGQGSGQPQHF | TGTGCCAGCAGCCAATGGGGGCAGGGCTCGGGGCAGCCCCAGCATTTT | TRBJ1-5 | 16 | . | . | TRBV16
CASSEARQGTPEAFF | TGTGCCAGCAGTGAAGCCCGACAGGGGACCCCTGAAGCTTTCTTT | TRBJ1-1 | 15 | . | TRBD1 | TRBV2
CASSLDPRSYNSPLHF | TGTGCCAGCAGCTTAGACCCGAGGTCCTATAATTCACCCCTCCACTTT | TRBJ1-6 | 16 | . | . | TRBV7-7
CASSPRPFWGVDGYTF | TGTGCCAGCAGCCCAAGGCCCTTTTGGGGGGTAGATGGCTACACCTTC | TRBJ1-2 | 16 | . | . | TRBV7-8
CASQGTADRGTEAFF | TGCGCCAGCCAGGGGACAGCCGACCGGGGAACTGAAGCTTTCTTT | TRBJ1-1 | 15 | . | TRBD1 | TRBV10-2
CASSEYSSGNTIYF | TGTGCCAGCAGTGAATACAGCTCTGGAAACACCATATATTTT | TRBJ1-3 | 14 | . | . | TRBV25-1
CASSTQPGGVETQYF | TGTGCCAGCAGCACCCAGCCGGGAGGGGTGGAGACCCAGTACTTC | TRBJ2-5 | 15 | . | TRBD2 | TRBV27
CASSLVLRGGKDTQYF | TGTGCCAGCAGCTTGGTGTTGCGGGGGGGGAAGGATACGCAGTATTTT | TRBJ2-3 | 16 | . | TRBD2 | TRBV5-4
CASSATNTEAFF | TGTGCCAGTAGTGCCACGAACACTGAAGCTTTCTTT | TRBJ1-1 | 12 | . | . | TRBV19
CASSTGTPNYGYTF | TGTGCCAGCAGTACCGGGACACCCAACTATGGCTACACCTTC | TRBJ1-2 | 14 | . | . | TRBV6-1
CSARRGSEAFF | TGCAGTGCTAGAAGAGGGTCTGAAGCTTTCTTT | TRBJ1-1 | 11 | . | . | TRBV20-1
CASSLAGRANEQFF | TGCGCCAGCAGCTTAGCGGGCAGGGCGAATGAGCAGTTCTTC | TRBJ2-1 | 14 | . | . | TRBV5-1
CASSPGPGTGANVLTF | TGTGCCAGCAGTCCTGGACCCGGGACCGGGGCCAACGTCCTGACTTTC | TRBJ2-6 | 16 | . | . | TRBV11-3
CASSSGQGRPNYGYTF | TGCGCCAGCAGCTCGGGACAGGGGCGGCCTAACTATGGCTACACCTTC | TRBJ1-2 | 16 | once | TRBD1 | TRBV5-1
CASSLAPAEGKLFF | TGTGCCAGCAGCTTAGCCCCGGCCGAGGGGAAACTGTTTTTT | TRBJ1-4 | 14 | . | . | TRBV7-6
CASSQHHPGQGMNTEAFF | TGCGCCAGCAGCCAACACCACCCGGGACAGGGAATGAACACTGAAGCTTTCTTT | TRBJ1-1 | 18 | . | TRBD1 | TRBV4-1
CASSLLAGPPNTGELFF | TGTGCCAGCAGTTTACTAGCGGGGCCCCCGAACACCGGGGAGCTGTTTTTT | TRBJ2-2 | 17 | . | TRBD2 | TRBV6-2/TRBV6-3
CASSQGQGSGQETQYF | TGTGCCAGCAGCCAAGGACAGGGGTCGGGGCAAGAGACCCAGTACTTC | TRBJ2-5 | 16 | . | TRBD1 | TRBV4-2
CASSLARGDRDWMNEQFF | TGTGCCAGCAGCTTAGCGAGGGGGGACAGGGATTGGATGAATGAGCAGTTCTTC | TRBJ2-1 | 18 | . | TRBD1 | TRBV7-2
CASSHRQGANGETQYF | TGCGCCAGCAGCCACAGACAGGGGGCTAATGGAGAGACCCAGTACTTC | TRBJ2-5 | 16 | . | TRBD1 | TRBV5-1
CASSQMGGKDSPLHF | TGCGCCAGCAGCCAAATGGGGGGGAAGGATTCACCCCTCCACTTT | TRBJ1-6 | 15 | . | . | TRBV4-3
CASSFGITGELFF | TGTGCCAGCAGCTTTGGGATAACCGGGGAGCTGTTTTTT | TRBJ2-2 | 13 | . | . | TRBV7-9
CASSQEGAGSYEQYF | TGTGCCAGCAGCCAAGAGGGGGCCGGCTCCTACGAGCAGTACTTC | TRBJ2-7 | 15 | once | . | TRBV3-1/TRBV3-2
CASSLGPLNTEAFF | TGTGCCAGCAGCTTAGGGCCGCTGAACACTGAAGCTTTCTTT | TRBJ1-1 | 14 | . | . | TRBV7-3
CASSLPPDRGVAALHF | TGCGCCAGCAGCCTGCCGCCGGACAGGGGTGTAGCAGCCCTCCACTTT | TRBJ1-6 | 16 | few | TRBD1 | TRBV5-1
CATRRLDYGYTF | TGTGCCACCAGGAGGTTAGACTATGGCTACACCTTC | TRBJ1-2 | 12 | . | . | TRBV6-5
CASSGTGGGGGYTF | TGTGCCAGCAGTGGTACAGGGGGCGGAGGTGGCTACACCTTC | TRBJ1-2 | 14 | . | TRBD1 | TRBV2
CASSLTRREQYF | TGTGCCAGCAGTTTAACCCGGAGGGAGCAGTACTTC | TRBJ2-7 | 12 | . | . | TRBV28
CASSPQLSGANVLTF | TGTGCCAGCAGCCCCCAGTTAAGTGGGGCCAACGTCCTGACTTTC | TRBJ2-6 | 15 | once | . | TRBV7-2
CASSLGRLSYEQYF | TGTGCCAGCAGCTTGGGCCGGCTCTCCTACGAGCAGTACTTC | TRBJ2-7 | 14 | . | . | TRBV5-6
CASSTPGRGGLFGNTIYF | TGTGCCAGCAGCACCCCCGGCAGGGGCGGACTATTCGGAAACACCATATATTTT | TRBJ1-3 | 18 | . | . | TRBV11-3
CAWSVRGGHEQFF | TGTGCCTGGAGTGTAAGAGGGGGCCATGAGCAGTTCTTC | TRBJ2-1 | 13 | . | TRBD1 | TRBV30
CASSRGGVNYGYTF | TGTGCCAGCAGCCGAGGGGGAGTCAACTATGGCTACACCTTC | TRBJ1-2 | 14 | . | . | TRBV27
CASSIAYNSPLHF | TGTGCCAGTAGTATAGCATATAATTCACCCCTCCACTTT | TRBJ1-6 | 13 | . | . | TRBV19
CASSPLFQPREINGYTF | TGTGCCAGCTCACCCCTCTTCCAACCCAGGGAAATCAATGGCTACACCTTC | TRBJ1-2 | 17 | . | . | TRBV18
CASSLTIYTPHNEQFF | TGTGCCAGCAGCTTAACAATCTATACCCCCCACAATGAGCAGTTCTTC | TRBJ2-1 | 16 | once | . | TRBV7-3
CASSRTGWGITDTQYF | TGTGCCAGCAGCCGGACAGGGTGGGGAATCACAGATACGCAGTATTTT | TRBJ2-3 | 16 | . | TRBD1 | TRBV7-9
CASSYGQGNQPQHF | TGTGCCAGCAGTTACGGGCAGGGGAATCAGCCCCAGCATTTT | TRBJ1-5 | 14 | . | . | TRBV6-5
CASRKTGGDQPQHF | TGTGCCAGCAGAAAGACAGGGGGCGATCAGCCCCAGCATTTT | TRBJ1-5 | 14 | . | TRBD1 | TRBV7-2
CAWSVLRTDAEAFF | TGTGCCTGGAGTGTATTACGGACGGACGCTGAAGCTTTCTTT | TRBJ1-1 | 14 | . | . | TRBV30
CSVEELPAQGYTF | TGCAGCGTTGAAGAGTTACCCGCCCAGGGCTACACCTTC | TRBJ1-2 | 13 | . | . | TRBV29-1